One and the same sample provided the 27 T cell receptor beta chains below, sequenced in a study of CD8+ T cells in alopecia areata. RNA extraction and reverse transcription yielded cDNA as sequencing template. Sequencing was performed with immunoSEQ multiplex PCR; in TCRdb, only in-frame clones are kept and a portion is missing. The data show approximately 180,000 clones, approximately 59% seen once. Treatment reported: oral pan-JAK inhibitor, 5-10 mg twice daily. Sample: CD4+ T cells sorted from blood, taken around week 55, from a patient treated with tofacitinib. The receptors stem from a human donor with alopecia areata.

In this sample, this clone turned up a few times. The rearrangement links TRBV29-1 to TRBJ1-2, with D hard to call. Germline V CDR1 and CDR2: SQVTM, ANQGSEA. Trimming pared 7 bases from V and 4 bases from J, leaving 19 bases between. The CDR3 has 14 amino acids. CDR3 bases: TGCAGCGCCACTGACACCTCTATGGGCTATGGCTACACCTTC. It is translated as CSATDTSMGYGYTF.

The chain joins TRBV11-2 to TRBJ2-1; D might be TRBD2 (7 bases). This CDR3 contains 15 residues. From germline, CDR1 is SGHAT and CDR2 FQNNGV. V lost 2 bases and J 5 bases, leaving 13 bases between the germline ends. CDR3 sequence reads: CASSLMAGADNEQFF. The DNA of the CDR3 is TGTGCCAGCAGCTTAATGGCGGGGGCCGACAATGAGCAGTTCTTC.

V gene TRBV29-1 combines with J gene TRBJ2-7; D is possibly TRBD2 (6 bases). The CDR3 has 12 residues. Germline V lookup: CDR1 SQVTM, CDR2 ANQGSEA. With 4 bases removed from V and 6 bases from J, the gap between germline ends came to 13 bases. The chain's CDR3 is CSVAGVGAEQYF. As DNA, the CDR3 is TGCAGCGTTGCGGGGGTTGGAGCCGAGCAGTACTTC.

The genes are TRBV5-1 and TRBJ2-7; 9 positions match TRBD1. J was trimmed by 3 bases and V by 4 bases; bases with no gene match: 5. Germline V CDR1 and CDR2: SGHRS, YFSETQ. The CDR3 runs 14 residues. The DNA of the CDR3 is TGCGCCAGCAGCCTGGGACAGGGTTACTACGAGCAGTACTTC. This gives the protein CASSLGQGYYEQYF.

This clone occurred a few times. The V gene is TRBV7-9, the J gene TRBJ2-5; the match to TRBD2 covers 8 bases. In germline, CDR1 is SEHNR, CDR2 FQNEAQ (reference sequence). The junction had 9 bases not matched to a gene; V was cut back by 4 bases and J by 5 bases. The CDR3 loop spans 15 amino acids. This chain's CDR3 is CASSSGLVLRETQYF. The CDR3 coding sequence is TGTGCCAGCAGCTCGGGACTAGTCCTTCGGGAGACCCAGTACTTC.

The rearrangement joins TRBV29-1 to TRBJ2-3; no clear D. Germline V gene sequence: CDR1 SQVTM, CDR2 ANQGSEA. This CDR3 region has 13 residues. V lost 6 bases and J lost 0, with 10 bases in between. The CDR3 DNA sequence: TGCAGCGTCAGAGTAACTAGCACAGATACGCAGTATTTT. This codes for CSVRVTSTDTQYF.

Comment on this clone: The sample carries other DNA sequences with the same CDR3. This chain connects TRBV7-9 to TRBJ2-1; no reliable D call. The CDR3 is made up of 12 amino acids. The germline V and J ends were trimmed by 2 bases and 7 bases, with 6 bases remaining between them. CDR1 is SEHNR and CDR2 is FQNEAQ in the germline V gene (reference sequence). The CDR3: CASSLTVNEQFF. CDR3 DNA: TGTGCCAGCAGCTTAACCGTGAATGAGCAGTTCTTC. Supplemented by reference TRBV7-9 and TRBJ2-1, the full variable domain reads DTGVSQNPRHKITKRGQNVTFRCDPISEHNRLYWYRQTLGQGPEFLTYFQNEAQLEKSRLLSDRFSAERPKGSFSTLEIQRTEQGDSAMYLCASSLTVNEQFFGPGTRLTVL.

This clone appeared a single time. This chain connects TRBV28 to TRBJ2-7; weak D call: TRBD2 (6 bases). Germline CDR1 reads MDHEN; CDR2 reads SYDVKM. V was clipped by 5 bases and J by 5 bases, with 22 bases between them. This CDR3 is built from 16 residues. In DNA, the CDR3 is TGTGCCAGCAGTCCCCCCGGAGGGGCCAACCTCGACGAGCAGTACTTC. Translating gives CASSPPGGANLDEQYF.

The chain joins TRBV25-1 to TRBJ2-4; D possibly corresponds to TRBD1 (6 bases). V lost 3 bases, J lost 0 bases, and 12 bases lay in between. There are 16 residues in the CDR3. Germline loops: CDR1 MGHDK, CDR2 SYGVNS. CDR3 loop: CASSDGQILAKNIQYF. The CDR3 bases are TGTGCCAGCAGTGATGGACAGATTTTAGCCAAAAACATTCAGTACTTC.

The chain combines TRBV7-9 with TRBJ2-7, with D unclear. Germline V gene lookup returns CDR1 SEHNR and CDR2 FQNEAQ (reference sequence). Trimming took off 5 bases at V and 2 bases at J, with 7 bases between the two ends. This CDR3 region has 12 residues. This chain's CDR3 is CASSPGTYEQYF. The CDR3 coding sequence is TGTGCCAGCAGCCCCGGAACCTACGAGCAGTACTTC. The variable domain in full, with the rest retrieved from reference TRBV7-9 and TRBJ2-7, is DTGVSQNPRHKITKRGQNVTFRCDPISEHNRLYWYRQTLGQGPEFLTYFQNEAQLEKSRLLSDRFSAERPKGSFSTLEIQRTEQGDSAMYLCASSPGTYEQYFGPGTRLTVT.

The chain is built from TRBV19 and TRBJ2-1; D gene ambiguous. This CDR3 has 14 amino acids. V was cut by 3 bases and J by 0 bases, with 6 bases left in between. CDR1 LNHDA and CDR2 SQIVND come from the germline V gene (reference sequence). This CDR3 reads CASSISRSYNEQFF. The CDR3 nucleotides read TGTGCCAGTAGTATTTCTCGCTCCTACAATGAGCAGTTCTTC.

The rearrangement uses TRBV25-1 and TRBJ1-1; D might be TRBD1 (5 bases). V was clipped by 2 bases and J by 1 base, with 11 bases between them. Germline-derived CDR1 and CDR2 are MGHDK and SYGVNS. This CDR3 spans 15 amino acids. DNA for the CDR3: TGTGCCAGCAGTGAACAAGGGGTGGGGAACACTGAAGCTTTCTTT. It is translated as CASSEQGVGNTEAFF.

This clone is a singleton in its sample. The chain recombines TRBV9 with TRBJ2-1, with 8 bases fitting TRBD2. Germline trimming cut 0 bases from V and 10 bases from J; bases unmatched to any gene: 3. Germline CDR1 and CDR2: SGDLS and YYNGEE. The CDR3 length is 13 residues. CDR3 loop: CASSVDLAGEQFF. The CDR3 DNA reads as TGTGCCAGCAGCGTAGATTTAGCGGGGGAGCAGTTCTTC.

This clone was detected only a few times. This chain joins TRBV29-1 and TRBJ1-1, with a possible D match to TRBD1 (6 bases). Germline loops: CDR1 SQVTM, CDR2 ANQGSEA. V was trimmed by 4 bases and J by 2 bases, leaving 8 bases between them. The CDR3 runs 12 residues. The CDR3 reads CSVAGHNTEAFF. CDR3 DNA sequence: TGCAGCGTTGCGGGACATAACACTGAAGCTTTCTTT.

This chain uses TRBV4-1 with TRBJ1-6; D is ambiguous. With 2 bases removed from V and 7 bases from J, the gap between germline ends came to 24 bases. The CDR3 consists of 19 residues. Germline V gene lookup returns CDR1 MGHRA and CDR2 YSYEKL. The DNA of the CDR3 is TGCGCCAGCAGCCAATCCCGAGCGGGCAGGATCGCGGCCAATTCACCCCTCCACTTT. It translates to CASSQSRAGRIAANSPLHF.

This sequence joins TRBV28 and TRBJ2-3; D remains ambiguous. The germline gives CDR1 MDHEN, CDR2 SYDVKM. The CDR3 runs 15 residues. The ends were cut back, 3 bases at V and 4 bases at J, with 14 bases in the middle. Here the CDR3 reads CASSFKFPGPDTQYF. CDR3 nucleotides: TGTGCCAGCAGTTTCAAGTTCCCGGGTCCAGATACGCAGTATTTT.

The chain combines TRBV14 with TRBJ1-2; 8 positions agree with TRBD1. The V segment lost 1 base and the J segment 5 bases; nucleotides outside the gene matches: 3. The CDR3 runs to 14 residues. CDR1 is SGHDN and CDR2 is FVKESK in the germline V gene. CDR3 in amino acids: CASSQGTGLYGYTF. The CDR3 nucleotides read TGTGCCAGCAGCCAAGGGACAGGGCTATATGGCTACACCTTC.

The rearrangement links TRBV5-1 to TRBJ1-6; no firm D call. From germline, CDR1 is SGHRS and CDR2 YFSETQ. The CDR3 length is 13 residues. V dropped 5 bases and J dropped 10 bases, with 13 bases sitting between them. CDR3 nucleotides: TGCGCCAGCAGGGCCAGGATGGAGTCACCCCTCCACTTT. Protein sequence: CASRARMESPLHF.

V is TRBV11-1 and J is TRBJ2-7, with D unresolved. V dropped 2 bases and J dropped 4 bases, with 9 bases sitting between them. Germline V gene data show CDR1 as SGHAT and CDR2 as FQDESV (reference sequence). The CDR3 extends over 13 amino acids. The CDR3 loop reads CASSLRQVYEQYF. The CDR3 DNA follows: TGTGCCAGCAGCTTAAGACAAGTATACGAGCAGTACTTC.

The chain joins TRBV30 to TRBJ2-5, with D uncertain. Germline-derived CDR1 and CDR2 are GTSNPN and SVGIG (reference sequence). This CDR3 spans 12 amino acids. Trimming removed 1 base from V and 5 bases from J, with 8 bases in between. The CDR3 protein is CAWSEVGETQYF. CDR3 in DNA: TGTGCCTGGAGTGAAGTGGGGGAGACCCAGTACTTC.

The chain uses TRBV5-1 and TRBJ2-3; no reliable D call. V was trimmed by 0 bases and J by 2 bases, leaving 10 bases between them. Germline lookup yields CDR1 SGHRS and CDR2 YFSETQ. The CDR3 has 15 amino acids. The CDR3 DNA is TGCGCCAGCAGCTTGGGGCAGGTGATCACAGATACGCAGTATTTT. As protein: CASSLGQVITDTQYF.

This sequence joins TRBV6-1 and TRBJ1-2; D remains unclear. V was pared by 1 base and J by 5 bases, with 5 bases between. CDR3 length equals 12 residues. Per the germline V gene, CDR1 is MNHNS and CDR2 is SASEGT. In DNA, the CDR3 is TGTGCCAGCAGTGAAGGCCCTTATGGCTACACCTTC. Translation: CASSEGPYGYTF.

V gene TRBV21-1 combines with J gene TRBJ1-2. TRBV21-1 is flagged as a pseudogene. The CDR3 contains 18 residues. The CDR3 loop reads CASSKALLSGSGLYGYTF. The DNA for the CDR3 is TGTGCCAGCAGCAAAGCGCTTTTGTCGGGATCGGGCCTATATGGCTACACCTTC.

The CDR3 coding sequence is TGTGCCTGGAGTTATGGACAGGGCAATGATGGCTACACCTTC. It yields the protein CAWSYGQGNDGYTF. This chain uses TRBV30 with TRBJ1-2, with 8 bases that match TRBD1. Germline CDR1 reads GTSNPN; CDR2 reads SVGIG (reference sequence). The ends lost 2 bases at V and 6 bases at J; junction bases unmatched: 8. The CDR3 covers 14 residues.

The chain combines TRBV14 with TRBJ2-4; weak D call: TRBD2 (5 bases). Germline V gene sequence: CDR1 SGHDN, CDR2 FVKESK. The CDR3 totals 14 residues. V lost 3 bases to trimming and J lost 10 bases, with 16 bases between them. The CDR3 loop reads CASSHGISRSIQYF. In nucleotides, the CDR3 is TGTGCCAGCAGCCACGGGATTTCCAGAAGTATTCAGTACTTC.

DNA of the CDR3: TGCGCCAGCAGCTCGGGACAGGGGGCAGAGACCCAGTACTTC. It specifies CASSSGQGAETQYF. This chain connects TRBV5-1 to TRBJ2-5; the match to TRBD1 covers 12 bases. There are 14 residues in the CDR3. Per the germline V gene, CDR1 is SGHRS and CDR2 is YFSETQ. The J segment lost 4 bases and the V segment lost 3 bases, leaving 1 base of the junction unmatched.

This chain connects TRBV30 to TRBJ2-1; D not certain. Per germline, CDR1 GTSNPN and CDR2 SVGIG (reference sequence). CDR3 length: 12 residues. The V end was cut by 5 bases, the J end by 5 bases, with 10 bases between. CDR3 loop: CAWGLWHNEQFF. As DNA, the CDR3 is TGTGCCTGGGGCCTTTGGCACAATGAGCAGTTCTTC.